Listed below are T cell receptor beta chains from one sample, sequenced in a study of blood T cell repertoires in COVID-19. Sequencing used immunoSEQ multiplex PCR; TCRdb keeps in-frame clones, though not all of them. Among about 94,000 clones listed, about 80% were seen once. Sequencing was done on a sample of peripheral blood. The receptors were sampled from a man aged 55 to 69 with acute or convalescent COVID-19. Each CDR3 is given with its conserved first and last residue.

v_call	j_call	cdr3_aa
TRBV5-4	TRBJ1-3	CASSNVQGVSGNTIYF
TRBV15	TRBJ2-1	CATSSPSGGSEQFF
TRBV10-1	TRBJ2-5	CASSEGRGETQYF
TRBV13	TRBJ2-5	CASSLNRGQETQYF
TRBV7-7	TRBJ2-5	CASSLESPLAGGPPETQYF
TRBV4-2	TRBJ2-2	CASRRNRDTGELFF
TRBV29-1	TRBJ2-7	CSARTGDTYEQYF
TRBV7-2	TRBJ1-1	CASSLAGSVQGPYTLEAFF
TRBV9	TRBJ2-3	CASSSSGDTDTQYF
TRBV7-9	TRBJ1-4	CASSFNRGEKLFF
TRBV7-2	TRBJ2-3	CASSPGRYTDTQYF
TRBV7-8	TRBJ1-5	CASSPFGGAAGNQPQHF
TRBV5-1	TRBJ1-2	CASRGGIDAGIGYTF
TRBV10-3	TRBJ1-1	CAISGADRGRAEAFF
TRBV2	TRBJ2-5	CASSYRVEETQYF
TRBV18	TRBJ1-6	CASSPGTGASPLHF
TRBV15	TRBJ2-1	CATSRELSSYNEQFF
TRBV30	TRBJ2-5	CAWSVLSSGRETQYF
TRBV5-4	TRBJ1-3	CASSPGTGGGNTIYF
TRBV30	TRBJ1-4	CAWSVGDRTNEKLFF
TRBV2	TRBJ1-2	CASRYTGVYGYTF
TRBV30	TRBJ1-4	CAWRGMDRGIGNEKLFF
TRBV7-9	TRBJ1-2	CARVPFTGDGSYGYTF
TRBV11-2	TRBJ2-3	CASSLENSGFDTQYF
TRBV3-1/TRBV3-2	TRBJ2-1	CASSQDPGRGAYNEQFF
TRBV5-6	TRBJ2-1	CASSLLGTGSYNEQFF
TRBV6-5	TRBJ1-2	CASSYRAAREVGYTF
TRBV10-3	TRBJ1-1	CAISESRRSNTEAFF
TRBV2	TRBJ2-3	CASKLASGGPDTQYF
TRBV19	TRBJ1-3	CASSLGQTSGNTIYF
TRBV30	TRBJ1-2	CAWMRQIEGYTF
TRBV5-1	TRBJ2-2	CASSLAAGNTGELFF
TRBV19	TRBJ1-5	CASSIPQIQPQHF
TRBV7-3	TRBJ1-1	CASSSLQNTEAFF
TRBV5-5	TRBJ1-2	CASSRRQADGYTF
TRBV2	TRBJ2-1	CASKAGGSYNEQFF
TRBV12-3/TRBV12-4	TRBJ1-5	CASSSDRNQPQHF
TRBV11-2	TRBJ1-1	CASSLGWGVEAFF
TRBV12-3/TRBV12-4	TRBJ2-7	CASSPTGDEQYF
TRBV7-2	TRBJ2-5	CASSLSGAYQETQYF
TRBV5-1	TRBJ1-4	CASSPQGSNEKLFF
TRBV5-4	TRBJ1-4	CASSSQGGRTNEKLFF
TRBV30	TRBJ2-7	CAWSLGTGDEQYF
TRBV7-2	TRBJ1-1	CASSPSIMNTEAFF
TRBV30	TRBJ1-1	CAWTYGMGTEAFF
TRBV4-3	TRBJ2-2	CASSQDLADANTGELFF
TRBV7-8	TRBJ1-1	CASSLGGQYTEAFF
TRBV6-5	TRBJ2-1	CASNKDFGSYNEQFF
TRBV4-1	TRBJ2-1	CASSQADTGTGPYNEQFF
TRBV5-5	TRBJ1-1	CASSLQGDTEAFF
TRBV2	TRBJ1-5	CASRGGTGSNQPQHF
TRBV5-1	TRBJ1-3	CASSPGAGNTIYF
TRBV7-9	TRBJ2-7	CASSDTLGALNEQYF